The rows below give T cell receptor beta chains drawn from one sample of a study of CD8+ T cells in alopecia areata. Profiled with immunoSEQ multiplex PCR; TCRdb holds only in-frame clones, not every one. The table records hundreds of thousands of clones, 58% of them present only once. The sequenced sample was CD4+ T cells sorted from blood, obtained at week 24, from a patient treated with tofacitinib. The receptors come from a human donor with alopecia areata. The CDR3 runs from the conserved cysteine through the conserved F or W. The order of the fields is CDR3 protein, CDR3 DNA, V gene, J gene, D gene, clone size. The D gene is left open where the match is weak. Only part of the rows carry a size: once, few, many, or a class if the clone is expanded.

cdr3_aa: CASSPPSPAYEQYF; cdr3_nt: TGTGCCAGCTCACCACCGTCCCCAGCTTACGAGCAGTACTTC; v_call: TRBV18; j_call: TRBJ2-7; d_call: .; clone_size: .
cdr3_aa: CASSPPFHRSEQYF; cdr3_nt: TGTGCCAGCTCACCACCGTTTCATCGTAGTGAGCAGTACTTC; v_call: TRBV18; j_call: TRBJ2-7; d_call: .; clone_size: few
cdr3_aa: CAIAAGGYNEQFF; cdr3_nt: TGTGCCATCGCGGCGGGGGGCTACAATGAGCAGTTCTTC; v_call: TRBV10-3; j_call: TRBJ2-1; d_call: TRBD2; clone_size: few
cdr3_aa: CSVEPLGGTNTEAFF; cdr3_nt: TGCAGCGTTGAGCCCTTGGGGGGGACGAACACTGAAGCTTTCTTT; v_call: TRBV29-1; j_call: TRBJ1-1; d_call: .; clone_size: few
cdr3_aa: CASSFTGRTNEKLFF; cdr3_nt: TGCGCCAGCAGCTTTACAGGTCGAACTAATGAAAAACTGTTTTTT; v_call: TRBV5-1; j_call: TRBJ1-4; d_call: .; clone_size: .
cdr3_aa: CAWTQRENTEAFF; cdr3_nt: TGTGCCTGGACTCAGAGGGAGAACACTGAAGCTTTCTTT; v_call: TRBV30; j_call: TRBJ1-1; d_call: .; clone_size: .
cdr3_aa: CASSFERERTDTQYF; cdr3_nt: TGTGCCAGCAGCTTTGAGCGGGAACGCACAGATACGCAGTATTTT; v_call: TRBV7-9; j_call: TRBJ2-3; d_call: TRBD2; clone_size: .
cdr3_aa: CAWSVREGYTF; cdr3_nt: TGTGCCTGGAGTGTACGAGAGGGCTACACCTTC; v_call: TRBV30; j_call: TRBJ1-2; d_call: .; clone_size: .
cdr3_aa: CASSQSASGVFEQFF; cdr3_nt: TGCGCCAGCAGCCAATCGGCTAGCGGGGTATTTGAGCAGTTCTTC; v_call: TRBV4-1; j_call: TRBJ2-1; d_call: TRBD2; clone_size: .
cdr3_aa: CASSPTGGGAGDTQYF; cdr3_nt: TGTGCCAGCAGCCCAACCGGCGGGGGGGCCGGAGATACGCAGTATTTT; v_call: TRBV7-6; j_call: TRBJ2-3; d_call: TRBD2; clone_size: few
cdr3_aa: CASSVTEGGYTF; cdr3_nt: TGTGCCAGCAGTGTTACGGAAGGCGGCTACACCTTC; v_call: TRBV25-1; j_call: TRBJ1-2; d_call: .; clone_size: .
cdr3_aa: CASVGQKNQPQHF; cdr3_nt: TGTGCCAGCGTCGGACAGAAGAATCAGCCCCAGCATTTT; v_call: TRBV6-1; j_call: TRBJ1-5; d_call: .; clone_size: .
cdr3_aa: CASSEAQGARETQYF; cdr3_nt: TGTGCCAGCAGTGAAGCGCAGGGGGCGAGGGAGACCCAGTACTTC; v_call: TRBV6-1; j_call: TRBJ2-5; d_call: TRBD1; clone_size: once
cdr3_aa: CATSSAPRNEQFF; cdr3_nt: TGTGCCACCAGCAGTGCTCCGAGAAATGAGCAGTTCTTC; v_call: TRBV15; j_call: TRBJ2-1; d_call: .; clone_size: .
cdr3_aa: CASSKDLGEDEKLFF; cdr3_nt: TGTGCCAGCAGCAAAGATCTGGGGGAAGATGAAAAACTGTTTTTT; v_call: TRBV21-1; j_call: TRBJ1-4; d_call: .; clone_size: few
cdr3_aa: CASSFWQGGEDIQYF; cdr3_nt: TGTGCCAGCAGTTTTTGGCAGGGTGGGGAAGACATTCAGTACTTC; v_call: TRBV28; j_call: TRBJ2-4; d_call: .; clone_size: few
cdr3_aa: CASSPVWQTNEQYF; cdr3_nt: TGTGCCAGCTCACCAGTGTGGCAGACCAACGAGCAGTACTTC; v_call: TRBV18; j_call: TRBJ2-7; d_call: .; clone_size: few
cdr3_aa: CASSWGQGRSPLHF; cdr3_nt: TGTGCCAGCAGTTGGGGACAGGGCCGTTCACCCCTCCACTTT; v_call: TRBV28; j_call: TRBJ1-6; d_call: TRBD1; clone_size: few
cdr3_aa: CASSSRDFTDTQYF; cdr3_nt: TGTGCCAGCAGCTCTCGGGACTTCACAGATACGCAGTATTTT; v_call: TRBV7-9; j_call: TRBJ2-3; d_call: .; clone_size: .
cdr3_aa: CASSLFSTDTQYF; cdr3_nt: TGCGCCAGCAGCTTATTTAGCACAGATACGCAGTATTTT; v_call: TRBV5-1; j_call: TRBJ2-3; d_call: .; clone_size: .
cdr3_aa: CASSDPRSGGSVGYTF; cdr3_nt: TGTGCCAGCAGTGATCCACGTTCAGGGGGGTCGGTTGGCTACACCTTC; v_call: TRBV25-1; j_call: TRBJ1-2; d_call: TRBD1; clone_size: few
cdr3_aa: CASSRFAVLHF; cdr3_nt: TGTGCCAGCAGCCGTTTCGCGGTGCTCCACTTT; v_call: TRBV14; j_call: TRBJ1-6; d_call: .; clone_size: .
cdr3_aa: CATSREGVGREQYF; cdr3_nt: TGTGCCACCAGCAGAGAAGGTGTGGGTCGGGAGCAGTATTTT; v_call: TRBV15; j_call: TRBJ2-3; d_call: .; clone_size: .
cdr3_aa: CASSPPPGQGNTEAFF; cdr3_nt: TGTGCCAGCAGCCCCCCTCCGGGACAGGGAAACACTGAAGCTTTCTTT; v_call: TRBV11-1; j_call: TRBJ1-1; d_call: TRBD1; clone_size: once
cdr3_aa: CASSVRERETQYF; cdr3_nt: TGTGCCAGCAGTGTGCGGGAGCGGGAGACCCAGTACTTC; v_call: TRBV27; j_call: TRBJ2-5; d_call: TRBD2; clone_size: .
cdr3_aa: CASSYGTTYEQYF; cdr3_nt: TGTGCCAGCAGCTATGGGACAACCTACGAGCAGTACTTC; v_call: TRBV28; j_call: TRBJ2-7; d_call: .; clone_size: .
cdr3_aa: CASSFRNRGNTGELFF; cdr3_nt: TGTGCCAGCAGCTTTCGAAACAGGGGGAACACCGGGGAGCTGTTTTTT; v_call: TRBV7-9; j_call: TRBJ2-2; d_call: TRBD1; clone_size: .
cdr3_aa: CASSTTGNIQYF; cdr3_nt: TGTGCCAGCAGTACGACGGGAAACATTCAGTACTTC; v_call: TRBV9; j_call: TRBJ2-4; d_call: .; clone_size: .
cdr3_aa: CAISETGQGQYYNSPLHF; cdr3_nt: TGTGCCATCAGTGAAACAGGACAGGGCCAATACTATAATTCACCCCTCCACTTT; v_call: TRBV10-3; j_call: TRBJ1-6; d_call: TRBD1; clone_size: .
cdr3_aa: CASRSRTGETQYF; cdr3_nt: TGTGCCAGTAGGAGCAGGACTGGGGAGACCCAGTACTTC; v_call: TRBV19; j_call: TRBJ2-5; d_call: .; clone_size: .
cdr3_aa: CASTHEGFGNGYTF; cdr3_nt: TGCGCCAGCACCCACGAGGGGTTTGGAAATGGCTACACCTTC; v_call: TRBV4-1; j_call: TRBJ1-2; d_call: .; clone_size: few
cdr3_aa: CAWSGSWVRDRGPGANVLTF; cdr3_nt: TGTGCCTGGAGTGGCTCTTGGGTGAGGGACAGGGGACCCGGGGCCAACGTCCTGACTTTC; v_call: TRBV30; j_call: TRBJ2-6; d_call: TRBD1; clone_size: once
cdr3_aa: CASSRIQGTLNYGYTF; cdr3_nt: TGCGCCAGCAGCCGCATCCAGGGAACCCTAAACTATGGCTACACCTTC; v_call: TRBV4-1; j_call: TRBJ1-2; d_call: .; clone_size: few
cdr3_aa: CASTGQGARGYTF; cdr3_nt: TGTGCCAGCACGGGACAGGGGGCAAGGGGCTACACCTTC; v_call: TRBV2; j_call: TRBJ1-2; d_call: TRBD1; clone_size: .
cdr3_aa: CASSFPLGADTQYF; cdr3_nt: TGTGCCAGCAGCTTCCCCCTGGGGGCAGATACGCAGTATTTT; v_call: TRBV7-9; j_call: TRBJ2-3; d_call: .; clone_size: .
cdr3_aa: CASSVEGLAEETQYF; cdr3_nt: TGTGCCAGCAGCGTAGAAGGACTAGCGGAAGAGACCCAGTACTTC; v_call: TRBV9; j_call: TRBJ2-5; d_call: TRBD2; clone_size: .
cdr3_aa: CASSTSTGETNEKLFF; cdr3_nt: TGTGCCAGCAGCACGTCAACAGGGGAAACTAATGAAAAACTGTTTTTT; v_call: TRBV9; j_call: TRBJ1-4; d_call: TRBD1; clone_size: few
cdr3_aa: CASREVGDTQYF; cdr3_nt: TGTGCCAGCAGGGAGGTCGGGGATACGCAGTATTTT; v_call: TRBV6-5; j_call: TRBJ2-3; d_call: .; clone_size: few
cdr3_aa: CAVRADYEQYF; cdr3_nt: TGTGCCGTCCGGGCCGATTACGAGCAGTACTTC; v_call: TRBV10-3; j_call: TRBJ2-7; d_call: .; clone_size: few
cdr3_aa: CASQRQENQPQHF; cdr3_nt: TGTGCCTCACAGAGACAAGAGAATCAGCCCCAGCATTTT; v_call: TRBV2; j_call: TRBJ1-5; d_call: .; clone_size: .
cdr3_aa: CASSFSGRDSNQPQHF; cdr3_nt: TGTGCCAGCAGTTTTTCGGGAAGAGATAGCAATCAGCCCCAGCATTTT; v_call: TRBV27; j_call: TRBJ1-5; d_call: .; clone_size: .
cdr3_aa: CASIYYPSQPGTDTQYF; cdr3_nt: TGTGCCAGCATATACTACCCGAGTCAGCCAGGCACAGATACGCAGTATTTT; v_call: TRBV2; j_call: TRBJ2-3; d_call: .; clone_size: .
cdr3_aa: CASSQGVNTEAFF; cdr3_nt: TGTGCCAGCAGCCAAGGAGTGAACACTGAAGCTTTCTTT; v_call: TRBV14; j_call: TRBJ1-1; d_call: .; clone_size: .
cdr3_aa: CASSVGPPLGSGQETQYF; cdr3_nt: TGTGCCAGCAGCGTAGGGCCCCCACTCGGATCAGGCCAAGAGACCCAGTACTTC; v_call: TRBV9; j_call: TRBJ2-5; d_call: .; clone_size: .
cdr3_aa: CATYPTSGGPGEQYF; cdr3_nt: TGTGCCACCTACCCGACTAGCGGGGGGCCGGGCGAGCAGTACTTC; v_call: TRBV6-1; j_call: TRBJ2-7; d_call: TRBD2; clone_size: once
cdr3_aa: CASSLLERRPNNQPQHF; cdr3_nt: TGTGCCAGCAGCTTGCTGGAACGCAGGCCGAACAATCAGCCCCAGCATTTT; v_call: TRBV7-8; j_call: TRBJ1-5; d_call: .; clone_size: .
cdr3_aa: CASRRSADTQYF; cdr3_nt: TGTGCCAGCAGACGGAGCGCGGATACGCAGTATTTT; v_call: TRBV2; j_call: TRBJ2-3; d_call: .; clone_size: few
cdr3_aa: CSAGGSYEQYF; cdr3_nt: TGCAGTGCCGGGGGGTCCTACGAGCAGTACTTC; v_call: TRBV20-1; j_call: TRBJ2-7; d_call: TRBD2; clone_size: .
cdr3_aa: CASTRGRGPYNEQFF; cdr3_nt: TGTGCCAGCACCCGAGGCAGGGGACCCTACAATGAGCAGTTCTTC; v_call: TRBV7-3; j_call: TRBJ2-1; d_call: .; clone_size: .
cdr3_aa: CASSESGTGRRTGELFF; cdr3_nt: TGTGCCAGCAGTGAATCCGGGACAGGCCGACGGACCGGGGAGCTGTTTTTT; v_call: TRBV25-1; j_call: TRBJ2-2; d_call: TRBD1; clone_size: .
cdr3_aa: CASKFSEYGYTF; cdr3_nt: TGTGCCAGCAAATTCTCCGAGTATGGCTACACCTTC; v_call: TRBV13; j_call: TRBJ1-2; d_call: .; clone_size: .
cdr3_aa: CASSFTRVDIQYF; cdr3_nt: TGTGCCAGCAGCTTTACGAGGGTCGACATTCAGTACTTC; v_call: TRBV11-2; j_call: TRBJ2-4; d_call: .; clone_size: .
cdr3_aa: CASSLTSARETQYF; cdr3_nt: TGTGCTAGCAGCTTAACTAGTGCCAGGGAGACCCAGTACTTC; v_call: TRBV7-7; j_call: TRBJ2-5; d_call: .; clone_size: few
cdr3_aa: CASGGVHGANVLTF; cdr3_nt: TGTGCCAGCGGGGGGGTGCATGGGGCCAACGTCCTGACTTTC; v_call: TRBV27; j_call: TRBJ2-6; d_call: TRBD2; clone_size: .
cdr3_aa: CSVTGGNTIYF; cdr3_nt: TGCAGTGTTACAGGGGGAAACACCATATATTTT; v_call: TRBV20-1; j_call: TRBJ1-3; d_call: .; clone_size: .
cdr3_aa: CASSLPDTGELFF; cdr3_nt: TGTGCCAGCAGTTTACCTGACACCGGGGAGCTGTTTTTT; v_call: TRBV28; j_call: TRBJ2-2; d_call: .; clone_size: few